This TCR beta chain was documented in a study of OX40 agonist ivuxolimab in advanced cancers. Whole-study context: Dose-escalation cases comprised hepatocellular carcinoma, melanoma, renal cell or head and neck cancer. Partial responses occurred in Three dose-escalation patients, one with hepatocellular carcinoma and two with cutaneous melanoma.

Sequencing used immunoSEQ multiplex PCR; TCRdb keeps in-frame clones, though not all of them. The table lists 40,000 to 55,000 clones, 75% to 85% of them singletons. Study-wide findings and caveats: Undetermined was the antigen specificity of the expanded peripheral T cells. CD8+ T cells (on average) carried more expanded clones than CD4+ T cells.

Concerning this clone itself: The antigen remains undetermined.

CDR1 and CDR2 (germline): SGHTA, FQGTGA. The CDR3 contains 14 residues. Trimming took 2 bases from V and 6 from J, leaving 12 bases between them. The sample consisted of CD4+ or CD8+ T cells sorted from blood, taken in a trial of the OX40 agonist ivuxolimab. The source is an adult with an advanced solid tumor such as melanoma, head and neck, liver or kidney cancer. This rearrangement joins TRBV7-3 to TRBJ2-3, with a tentative D call TRBD1 (5 bases). CDR3 amino acids: CASSLDQGGDTQYF. CDR3 nucleotide sequence: TGTGCCAGCAGCTTAGATCAGGGCGGCGATACGCAGTATTTT.